The 28 T cell receptor beta chains in this list originate from one sample, sequenced in a study of Graves' ophthalmopathy and Graves' hyperthyroidism. Amplification of the TCR beta CDR3 regions used RNA transcripts (as template). The workflow started with a first-round RT-PCR run with HTBI primers and then moved on to a second-round multiplex PCR. TCRdb passed the multiplex PCR reads through MiXCR, listing each CDR3 protein once. The sample has around 670,000 distinct CDR3 sequences, 40% seen once; the top ten hold 44%. Sequences were obtained from peripheral blood. These receptors all stem from an adult man with Graves' ophthalmopathy.

The V gene is TRBV7-3, the J gene TRBJ2-3, with unresolved D. The germline V gene has CDR1 SGHTA and CDR2 FQGTGA. This CDR3 contains 13 residues. Trimming left V 1 base short and J 6 bases short, with 8 bases between. CDR3 bases: TGTGCCAGCAGCTTAAACCCCTACGATACGCAGTATTTT. Amino acids: CASSLNPYDTQYF.

This rearrangement joins TRBV25-1 to TRBJ2-5; D is tentatively TRBD1 or TRBD2 (5 bases each). Germline V gene lookup returns CDR1 MGHDK and CDR2 SYGVNS. The germline V and J ends were trimmed by 3 bases and 3 bases, with 14 bases remaining between them. The CDR3 covers 15 residues. The CDR3 DNA reads TGTGCCAGCAGTGATAGTGCCGGGGCAGAAGAGACCCAGTACTTC. As protein: CASSDSAGAEETQYF.

This clonotype was counted at least ten times. The chain employs TRBV10-3 and TRBJ2-7; 10 nucleotides agree with TRBD1. CDR1 is ENHRY, CDR2 SYGVKD, per germline. V shed 3 bases and J 2 bases; nucleotides not matched to a gene: 1. This CDR3 is built from 14 residues. The CDR3 protein is CAISEGTGAYEQYF. The CDR3 DNA sequence: TGTGCCATCAGTGAAGGGACAGGGGCCTACGAGCAGTACTTC.

As regards this clonotype: A read error may account for a junction end that differs from germline. The chain has TRBV10-3 and TRBJ1-5; 7 bases agree with TRBD1. Germline CDR1 ENHRY, CDR2 SYGVKD. There are 13 residues in the CDR3. CDR3 DNA sequence: TGTGCCAGCAGTGAGACAGGGACTACCGAAAAACATTTT. It encodes CASSETGTTEKHF.

This sequence joins TRBV5-1 and TRBJ2-6; maybe TRBD2 (5 bases). Germline lookup yields CDR1 SGHRS and CDR2 YFSETQ. Trimming took off 4 bases at V and 1 base at J, with 12 bases between the two ends. The CDR3 extends over 16 amino acids. For the CDR3, the DNA is TGCGCCAGCAGCCCTAGACTAAGATCTGGGGCCAACGTCCTGACTTTC. Translating it yields CASSPRLRSGANVLTF.

DNA for the CDR3: TGCAGTGCTAGAGATCCTGAGCCGTTGGACGAGCAGTACTTC. It encodes CSARDPEPLDEQYF. The chain joins TRBV20-1 to TRBJ2-7, with D uncertain. Trimming cost V 0 bases and J 5 bases, with 14 bases left between them. Germline V gives CDR1 DFQATT, CDR2 SNEGSKA (reference sequence). The CDR3 is 14 amino acids.

The V gene is TRBV25-1, the J gene TRBJ2-7; the D is unclear. Germline CDR1 is MGHDK and CDR2 is SYGVNS. The CDR3 has 13 residues. V was cut by 5 bases and J by 3 bases, with 11 bases left in between. The CDR3 bases are TGTGCCAGCAGTTTAACGGTGGGCTACGAGCAGTACTTC. Protein product: CASSLTVGYEQYF.

The sample holds a few counts of this clonotype. This rearrangement joins TRBV5-1 to TRBJ2-5; 7 positions agree with TRBD2. Trimming took 1 base from V and 2 from J; bases not matched to a gene: 2. The CDR3 is 14 residues long. Germline loops: CDR1 SGHRS, CDR2 YFSETQ. The CDR3 reads CASSLSRGQETQYF. The CDR3 region has the DNA TGCGCCAGCAGCTTGTCGCGGGGGCAAGAGACCCAGTACTTC.

This clonotype was detected once. The genes are TRBV7-9 and TRBJ1-6; 9 bases are a match to TRBD1. Germline V gene sequence: CDR1 SEHNR, CDR2 FQNEAQ (reference sequence). The CDR3 covers 16 residues. Unmatched junction bases numbered 12, after V lost 2 bases and J lost 13 bases. The CDR3 DNA is TGTGCCAGCAGCTTATGGTCGGGACAGGGAGTTCAGCCCCTCCACTTT. This codes for CASSLWSGQGVQPLHF.

This clonotype was recorded many times. CDR3 sequence reads: CASSLAPLRSPLHF. CDR3 coding DNA: TGTGCCAGCAGTTTAGCTCCACTGAGGTCACCCCTCCACTTT. The chain carries TRBV12-3 or TRBV12-4 and TRBJ1-6, with D unclear. CDR3 size: 14 residues. The V end lost 0 bases, the J end lost 10 bases, and 10 bases lay between the germline ends.

This rearrangement joins TRBV2 to TRBJ2-7, with 10 bases lining up with TRBD2. This CDR3 comprises 15 residues. Germline V gene lookup returns CDR1 SNHLY and CDR2 FYNNEI. With 8 bases clipped from V and 2 bases from J, the junction kept 9 bases outside the gene matches. CDR3 in amino acids: CASRDGTSATYEQYF. CDR3 nucleotide sequence: TGTGCCAGCCGAGACGGGACTAGCGCGACCTACGAGCAGTACTTC.

This clonotype was picked up a small number of times. The chain couples TRBV7-9 to TRBJ2-7; D is unresolved. The CDR3 has 13 amino acids. The germline V gene has CDR1 SEHNR and CDR2 FQNEAQ (reference sequence). V shed 4 bases and J shed 4 bases, with 11 bases lying between them. In DNA, the CDR3 is TGTGCCAGCAGCTCTCAGGTCTCATACGAGCAGTACTTC. It translates to CASSSQVSYEQYF.

The gene calls are TRBV12-3 or TRBV12-4 and TRBJ2-2; the D gene could be TRBD1 or TRBD2 (5 bases each). This CDR3 has 16 residues. The ends were cut back, 3 bases at V and 2 bases at J, with 13 bases in the middle. The CDR3 sequence is CASSFIGDPNTGELFF. As DNA, the CDR3 is TGTGCCAGCAGTTTTATAGGGGACCCAAACACCGGGGAGCTGTTTTTT.

This clonotype was detected a few times. A junction boundary mismatches the germline segment, possibly from a read error. The chain has TRBV24-1 and TRBJ1-5, with TRBD1 matching 12 bases. The CDR3 length is 18 residues. Germline assignment: CDR1 KGHDR and CDR2 SFDVKD. CDR3 sequence: CASSLAGTGGASNQPQHF. The CDR3 region has the DNA TGTGCCAGCAGTTTAGCGGGGACAGGGGGCGCGAGCAATCAGCCCCAGCATTTT.

This clonotype occurred a few times. The rearrangement joins TRBV7-9 to TRBJ1-4; tentatively, D is TRBD1 (5 bases). This CDR3 is built from 13 residues. The germline V gene has CDR1 SEHNR and CDR2 FQNEAQ (reference sequence). The CDR3 nucleotides are TGTGCTCTCGACGGGGGGGTGCCTGAAAAACTGTTTTTT. Amino acid sequence: CALDGGVPEKLFF.

With respect to this clonotype: A clone one base away is much larger, so this may be a read error. This sequence joins TRBV2 and TRBJ1-4; no clear D gene. The CDR3 has 13 residues. Germline V gene sequence: CDR1 SNHLY, CDR2 FYNNEI. Here the CDR3 reads CASSIRGWEKLLF. The CDR3 coding sequence is TGTGCCAGCAGTATCCGGGGTTGGGAAAAACTGCTTTTT.

The J gene is TRBJ1-5, the V gene TRBV24-1; D is undetermined. The ends were cut back, 11 bases at V and 0 bases at J, with 16 bases in the middle. The CDR3 is 15 amino acids. Per the germline V gene, CDR1 is KGHDR and CDR2 is SFDVKD. The CDR3: CASIRRGSSNQPQHF. CDR3 nucleotides: TGTGCCAGCATCCGGCGAGGCTCTAGCAATCAGCCCCAGCATTTT.

This clonotype appeared a few times. The gene calls are TRBV9 and TRBJ2-7, with a weak D call TRBD2 (6 bases). V was clipped by 2 bases and J by 1 base, with 13 bases between them. This CDR3 has 15 amino acids. Germline V gives CDR1 SGDLS, CDR2 YYNGEE. The CDR3 DNA reads TGTGCCAGCAGCGTGGGGACTGCATCTTCCTACGAGCAGTACTTC. Protein: CASSVGTASSYEQYF.

In its sample, this clonotype was seen a few times. The rearrangement uses TRBV2 and TRBJ1-2; D is perhaps TRBD1 (5 bases). The CDR3 has 16 residues. Germline-derived CDR1 and CDR2 are SNHLY and FYNNEI. V gave up 0 bases and J gave up 8 bases, with 19 bases separating them. The CDR3 spells CASSEALEAGLRGYTF. The CDR3 DNA follows: TGTGCCAGCAGTGAAGCGCTAGAGGCGGGACTTCGAGGCTACACCTTC.

This sequence joins TRBV19 and TRBJ1-6; 9 nucleotides align to TRBD1. The CDR3 spans 13 residues. Germline values: CDR1 LNHDA, CDR2 SQIVND (reference sequence). J lost 8 bases, V lost 11 bases, and 7 bases had no gene match. CDR3 nucleotide sequence: TGTGCCTGGAGTGGACAGGGGCATTCACCCCTCCACTTT. Amino acids: CAWSGQGHSPLHF.

There are a few counts of this clonotype. This rearrangement joins TRBV7-2 to TRBJ2-7; TRBD1 agrees at 10 bases. CDR1 SGHTA and CDR2 FQGNSA come from the germline V gene. V was clipped by 5 bases and J by 4 bases; unmatched bases: 8. The length of the CDR3 is 15 residues. The CDR3 DNA reads as TGTGCCAGCAGCGCCCGGACAGGGGGTTTGTACGAGCAGTACTTC. This translates into CASSARTGGLYEQYF.

This clonotype was seen only a few times. The V and J genes are TRBV19 and TRBJ1-5, with D maybe TRBD1 (5 bases). Trimming pared 7 bases from V and 2 bases from J, leaving 15 bases between. Germline V lookup: CDR1 LNHDA, CDR2 SQIVND (reference sequence). The CDR3 totals 15 residues. In nucleotides, the CDR3 is TGTGCCAGTAATACCGGGGGTAGGGGCAATCAGCCCCAGCATTTT. Its protein is CASNTGGRGNQPQHF.

This clonotype was counted a few times. The chain carries TRBV7-6 and TRBJ2-7; 9 positions agree with TRBD2. Germline CDR1 is SGHVS and CDR2 is FNYEAQ. The CDR3 is 16 residues long. The J segment lost 4 bases and the V segment lost 4 bases, leaving 11 bases of the junction unmatched. CDR3 DNA: TGTGCCAGCAGCTCCGCAGGCTTTAGCGGGAGTTACGAGCAGTACTTC. It translates to CASSSAGFSGSYEQYF.

The chain employs TRBV19 and TRBJ1-5; no clear D gene. The germline gives CDR1 LNHDA, CDR2 SQIVND (reference sequence). The CDR3 loop spans 14 amino acids. With 3 bases removed from V and 7 bases from J, the gap between germline ends came to 13 bases. CDR3 residues: CASSMIGAPQPQHF. CDR3 sequence (DNA): TGTGCCAGTAGTATGATAGGCGCCCCCCAGCCCCAGCATTTT.

This clonotype was detected many times. The rearrangement uses TRBV29-1 and TRBJ1-3; no firm D call. The germline gives CDR1 SQVTM, CDR2 ANQGSEA. Trimming pared 7 bases from V and 4 bases from J, leaving 8 bases between. There are 11 residues in the CDR3. CDR3 DNA sequence: TGCAGCGCCCCTTGGGGAAACACCATATATTTT. This gives the protein CSAPWGNTIYF.

This clonotype was found a few times. J is TRBJ1-3 and V is TRBV4-2; D not certain. Deletions cut 4 bases from V and 0 bases from J, with 10 bases between. The germline gives CDR1 LGHNA, CDR2 YNFKEQ. The CDR3 totals 15 residues. DNA for the CDR3: TGTGCCAGCAGCCGGGATCCTAGCTCTGGAAACACCATATATTTT. Its protein is CASSRDPSSGNTIYF.

This chain connects TRBV4-2 to TRBJ2-7, with 7 bases identical to TRBD1. CDR1 LGHNA and CDR2 YNFKEQ come from the germline V gene. This CDR3 region has 16 residues. Trimming at V came to 0 bases and at J to 2 bases, leaving 7 bases not matched to a gene. This chain's CDR3 is CASSQETGQLTYEQYF. For the CDR3, the DNA is TGTGCCAGCAGCCAAGAAACGGGACAGCTCACCTACGAGCAGTACTTC.

In its sample, this clonotype was seen once. The chain couples TRBV24-1 to TRBJ1-5, with 7 bases aligning to TRBD1. The CDR3 sequence is 15 residues long. Germline V CDR1 and CDR2: KGHDR, SFDVKD. After removal of 11 bases from V and 4 bases from J, the junction contained 13 bases not matched to a gene. CDR3 DNA: TGTGCCAGCAGACCCCAGGGGGAGCCAAATCAGCCCCAGCATTTT. This gives the protein CASRPQGEPNQPQHF.